The 30 T cell receptor beta chains in this list originate from one sample, sequenced in a study of OX40 agonist ivuxolimab in advanced cancers. This table comes from immunoSEQ multiplex PCR, and its TCRdb copy is limited to in-frame clones, with some not included. The sample shows 80,000 to 95,000 clones, over 75% of them seen only once. The source was CD4+ or CD8+ T cells sorted from blood, collected in a trial of the OX40 agonist ivuxolimab. These receptors were obtained from an adult with an advanced solid tumor such as melanoma, head and neck, liver or kidney cancer.

The V gene is TRBV11-2, the J gene TRBJ2-2; possibly TRBD2 for D (5 bases). CDR1 and CDR2 from the germline V gene are SGHAT and FQNNGV. The V and J ends lost 11 bases and 0 bases respectively, with 10 bases between them. The CDR3 loop spans 13 amino acids. The CDR3 loop is CASGRSNTGELFF. The CDR3 coding sequence is TGTGCCTCGGGAAGATCGAACACCGGGGAGCTGTTTTTT.

The chain has TRBV28 and TRBJ2-1; D is uncertain. CDR1 is MDHEN, CDR2 SYDVKM, per germline. V was trimmed by 6 bases and J by 7 bases, leaving 7 bases between them. CDR3 length: 11 residues. CDR3 nucleotides: TGTGCCAGCAGCCCCTCTAATGAGCAGTTCTTC. Translation: CASSPSNEQFF.

The chain carries TRBV27 and TRBJ1-5, with D uncertain. Trimming removed 6 bases from V and 0 bases from J, with 15 bases in between. The CDR3 has 16 residues. Germline V gene sequence: CDR1 MNHEY, CDR2 SMNVEV (reference sequence). CDR3 in amino acids: CASRPRNTISNQPQHF. The CDR3 nucleotides read TGTGCCAGCAGGCCGCGGAATACGATTAGCAATCAGCCCCAGCATTTT.

This clone was found once. The V call is TRBV6-5, the J call TRBJ1-2, with 9 bases lining up with TRBD1. The CDR3 runs to 14 residues. The V and J ends lost 10 bases and 6 bases, in that order; junction bases with no gene match: 12. The germline V gene encodes CDR1 MNHEY and CDR2 SVGAGI. The DNA for the CDR3 is TGTGCCACCGCCCCGGGACAGGGCCTCGATGGCTACACCTTC. This translates into CATAPGQGLDGYTF.

The chain combines TRBV7-2 with TRBJ1-3; D call uncertain. Trimming took 2 bases from V and 3 from J, leaving 11 bases between them. The CDR3 has 15 amino acids. The germline gives CDR1 SGHTA, CDR2 FQGNSA. CDR3 nucleotide sequence: TGTGCCAGCAGCTTAAGTTCGGGCGATGGAAACACCATATATTTT. Translated, it gives CASSLSSGDGNTIYF. The whole variable domain, remainder taken from reference TRBV7-2 and TRBJ1-3, is GAGVSQSPSNKVTEKGKDVELRCDPISGHTALYWYRQSLGQGLEFLIYFQGNSAPDKSGLPSDRFSAERTGGSVSTLTIQRTQQEDSAVYLCASSLSSGDGNTIYFGEGSWLTVV.

CDR3 DNA: TGTGCCAGCAGTGACCGGGCTGGAAACACCATATATTTT. Translated, it gives CASSDRAGNTIYF. The chain links TRBV25-1 to TRBJ1-3; D gene ambiguous. V was shortened by 3 bases and J by 2 bases, with 5 bases between the two germline ends. Germline lookup yields CDR1 MGHDK and CDR2 SYGVNS. This CDR3 is 13 amino acids long.

The table lists this clone with a few counts. V gene TRBV23-1 combines with J gene TRBJ2-7, with 9 bases aligning to TRBD1. TRBV23-1 is placed among ORFs of uncertain function. The CDR3 extends over 18 amino acids. Germline trimming cut 0 bases from V and 2 bases from J; bases unmatched to any gene: 11. The CDR3 protein is CASSQSRAGTGSPYEQYF. The CDR3 DNA sequence: TGCGCCAGCAGTCAATCACGCGCGGGGACAGGGTCCCCCTACGAGCAGTACTTC.

This chain joins TRBV7-2 and TRBJ1-2; maybe TRBD1 (6 bases). The CDR3 spans 14 residues. Between the trimmed V and J ends, which lost 5 bases and 0 bases, there was a span of 10 bases. CDR1 is SGHTA and CDR2 is FQGNSA in the germline V gene. The CDR3 spells CASSLDRANYGYTF. Here the CDR3 DNA reads TGTGCCAGCAGCCTGGACAGAGCTAACTATGGCTACACCTTC.

The chain carries TRBV19 and TRBJ1-2; weak D call: TRBD1 (5 bases). CDR3 length: 15 amino acids. The germline CDR1 and CDR2 sequences are LNHDA and SQIVND (reference sequence). The V and J ends lost 5 bases and 4 bases respectively, with 17 bases between them. The CDR3: CASSSPGSLSYGYTF. CDR3 DNA sequence: TGTGCCAGTAGTTCGCCAGGGAGCCTGAGCTATGGCTACACCTTC.

The chain recombines TRBV4-3 with TRBJ2-7; D call uncertain. V lost 1 base to trimming and J lost 7 bases, with 8 bases between them. The CDR3 has 12 amino acids. Germline loops: CDR1 LGHNA, CDR2 YSLEER. The CDR3 spells CASSQGDREQYF. The CDR3 DNA is TGCGCCAGCAGCCAAGGGGATCGAGAGCAGTACTTC.

The chain has TRBV7-3 and TRBJ2-4; TRBD1 matches 11 bases. V was pared by 2 bases and J by 0 bases, with 15 bases of the junction left unmatched. Germline V gene data show CDR1 as SGHTA and CDR2 as FQGTGA. The CDR3 length is 21 residues. The CDR3 here is CASSLSPPGQGGPLAKNIQYF. The DNA for the CDR3 is TGTGCCAGCAGCTTATCCCCCCCGGGACAGGGGGGGCCCCTAGCCAAAAACATTCAGTACTTC.

The CDR3 is CASSIVYQGTGNTEAFF. CDR3 nucleotide sequence: TGTGCCAGTAGTATAGTATATCAGGGAACGGGGAACACTGAAGCTTTCTTT. The chain carries TRBV19 and TRBJ1-1; perhaps TRBD1 as D (5 bases). V gave up 1 base and J gave up 1 base, with 16 bases separating them. Germline V lookup: CDR1 LNHDA, CDR2 SQIVND (reference sequence). The CDR3 length is 17 residues. The entire variable domain, with the rest obtained from reference TRBV19 and TRBJ1-1, is as follows: DGGITQSPKYLFRKEGQNVTLSCEQNLNHDAMYWYRQDPGQGLRLIYYSQIVNDFQKGDIAEGYSVSREKKESFPLTVTSAQKNPTAFYLCASSIVYQGTGNTEAFFGQGTRLTVV.

This chain uses TRBV6-6 with TRBJ2-1; D is uncertain. Germline lookup yields CDR1 MNHNY and CDR2 SVGAGI (reference sequence). V was clipped by 7 bases and J by 4 bases, with 5 bases between them. The CDR3 sequence is 11 residues long. In nucleotides, the CDR3 is TGTGCCAGCAAACTTTACAATGAGCAGTTCTTC. Its translation: CASKLYNEQFF.

This chain uses TRBV5-1 with TRBJ2-2, with unresolved D. V lost 4 bases to trimming and J lost 4 bases, with 11 bases between them. This CDR3 comprises 14 residues. The V gene's germline CDR1 is SGHRS and CDR2 YFSETQ. The CDR3 here is CASSLSQSTGELFF. The DNA of the CDR3 is TGCGCCAGCAGCCTCTCCCAATCCACCGGGGAGCTGTTTTTT.

The count of this clone is one. This rearrangement joins TRBV21-1 to TRBJ2-7; no check of the table's D call, TRBD1, against the DNA was made. TRBV21-1 is a known pseudogene. The CDR3 consists of 13 residues. The CDR3 coding sequence is TGTGCCAGCAGACAGGGGGATGTCGACGAGCAGTACTTC. Its protein product is CASRQGDVDEQYF.

The gene calls are TRBV29-1 and TRBJ2-7; the D is unclear. This CDR3 contains 11 residues. CDR1 is SQVTM and CDR2 is ANQGSEA in the germline V gene. V gave up 6 bases and J gave up 4 bases, with 10 bases separating them. The CDR3 DNA sequence: TGCAGCGTCTCGGACGGGTACGAGCAGTACTTC. Encoded protein: CSVSDGYEQYF.

V is TRBV19 and J is TRBJ2-2, with D perhaps TRBD1 or TRBD2 (5 bases each). Germline V lookup: CDR1 LNHDA, CDR2 SQIVND (reference sequence). This CDR3 contains 16 residues. V dropped 1 base and J dropped 1 base, with 10 bases sitting between them. CDR3 protein: CASSIAGTGNTGELFF. The CDR3 nucleotides read TGTGCCAGTAGTATAGCCGGGACGGGGAACACCGGGGAGCTGTTTTTT.

The CDR3: CASSLAGTSGNTIYF. Here the CDR3 DNA reads TGTGCCAGCAGCCTCGCCGGGACCTCTGGAAACACCATATATTTT. The chain uses TRBV7-9 and TRBJ1-3; D might be TRBD1 (5 bases). Trimming stripped 5 bases from V and 0 bases from J, with 11 bases between. The length of the CDR3 is 15 residues. Germline-derived CDR1 and CDR2 are SEHNR and FQNEAQ (reference sequence).

The J gene is TRBJ1-2, the V gene TRBV5-1; D gene uncertain. V was trimmed by 4 bases and J by 0 bases, leaving 7 bases between them. The CDR3 is made up of 13 amino acids. Per the germline V gene, CDR1 is SGHRS and CDR2 is YFSETQ. CDR3 loop: CASSRLTNYGYTF. The CDR3 DNA reads TGCGCCAGCAGCCGACTGACTAACTATGGCTACACCTTC.

The chain joins TRBV6-5 to TRBJ2-7; D not certain. Trimming removed 5 bases from V and 1 base from J, with 6 bases in between. Germline V gene lookup returns CDR1 MNHEY and CDR2 SVGAGI. The CDR3 is made up of 12 amino acids. The CDR3 sequence: CASSRNSYEQYF. Written as DNA, the CDR3 is TGTGCCAGCAGTCGTAATTCCTACGAGCAGTACTTC.

The V call is TRBV27, the J call TRBJ1-2, with a possible D match to TRBD1 (5 bases). CDR3 size: 13 residues. Germline V gene lookup returns CDR1 MNHEY and CDR2 SMNVEV (reference sequence). Trimming cost V 2 bases and J 4 bases, with 8 bases left between them. As DNA, the CDR3 is TGTGCCAGCAGTTTAACAGGTTTCTATGGCTACACCTTC. As protein: CASSLTGFYGYTF.

J is TRBJ1-6 and V is TRBV28; 8 positions agree with TRBD1. Trimming cost V 8 bases and J 8 bases; bases outside gene matches: 11. The CDR3 is made up of 15 amino acids. The germline CDR1 and CDR2 sequences are MDHEN and SYDVKM. For the CDR3, the DNA is TGTGCCAGCCTGGACAGGGAAGTTTTCTATTCACCCCTCCACTTT. Its protein product is CASLDREVFYSPLHF.

The chain recombines TRBV14 with TRBJ2-5; TRBD1 is a possible D gene (6 bases). The ends were cut back, 3 bases at V and 0 bases at J, with 14 bases in the middle. Germline V CDR1 and CDR2: SGHDN, FVKESK. The CDR3 length is 16 residues. The CDR3 DNA reads TGTGCCAGCAGCCAGACGGGACACCCGTACCAAGAGACCCAGTACTTC. Its protein is CASSQTGHPYQETQYF.

The genes are TRBV27 and TRBJ2-2, with 11 bases identical to TRBD2. Germline values: CDR1 MNHEY, CDR2 SMNVEV (reference sequence). V lost 5 bases, J lost 6 bases, and 14 bases stayed unmatched. CDR3 length equals 18 residues. The CDR3 region has the DNA TGTGCCAGCAGTCCTAGGGGCGGGACTAGCGGTGGTTCCGGGGAGCTGTTTTTT. This translates into CASSPRGGTSGGSGELFF.

The chain combines TRBV18 with TRBJ1-2; D not certain. CDR3 size: 11 residues. Trimming removed 5 bases at V and 4 bases at J, with 5 bases between. Germline assignment: CDR1 KGHSH and CDR2 LQKENI. The DNA of the CDR3 is TGTGCCAGCTCAGAGGGCTATGGCTACACCTTC. This codes for CASSEGYGYTF.

This chain uses TRBV12-1 with TRBJ2-7; TRBD2, the D gene given by the table, was not confirmed from the DNA. TRBV12-1 is shown as a pseudogene. The CDR3 is made up of 16 amino acids. The CDR3: CASSFNTSGPVYEQYF. Written as DNA, the CDR3 is TGTGCCAGCAGCTTCAATACTAGCGGGCCAGTATACGAGCAGTACTTC.

This clone was seen a single time. This chain links TRBV5-1 with TRBJ2-6; D possibly corresponds to TRBD1 (6 bases). This CDR3 has 15 amino acids. Trimming removed 4 bases at V and 0 bases at J, with 8 bases between. Per germline, CDR1 SGHRS and CDR2 YFSETQ. As DNA, the CDR3 is TGCGCCAGCAGCGTGGACAGCTCTGGGGCCAACGTCCTGACTTTC. Translating it yields CASSVDSSGANVLTF. The complete variable domain, with remaining parts taken from reference TRBV5-1 and TRBJ2-6, reads KAGVTQTPRYLIKTRGQQVTLSCSPISGHRSVSWYQQTPGQGLQFLFEYFSETQRNKGNFPGRFSGRQFSNSRSEMNVSTLELGDSALYLCASSVDSSGANVLTFGAGSRLTVL.

The rearrangement links TRBV2 to TRBJ1-2, with 8 bases fitting TRBD1. The CDR3 sequence is 15 residues long. Germline V CDR1 and CDR2: SNHLY, FYNNEI. The V gene end was trimmed by 6 bases and the J gene end by 10 bases; junction bases not matched to a gene: 16. CDR3 protein: CASRTGELGILYYTF. CDR3 bases: TGTGCCAGCAGGACAGGGGAATTGGGGATATTATACTACACCTTC.

The chain is built from TRBV6-1 and TRBJ1-4; 9 nucleotides match TRBD1. The CDR3 loop spans 13 amino acids. Germline lookup yields CDR1 MNHNS and CDR2 SASEGT. Unmatched junction bases numbered 4, after V lost 11 bases and J lost 3 bases. The CDR3 nucleotides are TGTGCCGGTAGGACAGGGGCTAATGAAAAACTGTTTTTT. Protein product: CAGRTGANEKLFF.

This clone was observed a single time. This chain connects TRBV5-6 to TRBJ1-5; 7 nucleotides match TRBD1. CDR1 and CDR2 from the germline V gene are SGHDT and YYEEEE. With V trimmed by 2 bases and J by 7 bases, 6 bases remained unmatched. CDR3 length: 14 residues. This chain's CDR3 is CASSLKGGHQPQHF. In DNA form, the CDR3 reads TGTGCCAGCAGCTTAAAAGGGGGCCACCAGCCCCAGCATTTT. The complete variable domain, with remaining parts taken from reference TRBV5-6 and TRBJ1-5, reads DAGVTQSPTHLIKTRGQQVTLRCSPKSGHDTVSWYQQALGQGPQFIFQYYEEEERQRGNFPDRFSGHQFPNYSSELNVNALLLGDSALYLCASSLKGGHQPQHFGDGTRLSIL.